The source of this TCR beta chain is a study of molecular identifiers for immune sequencing clone quantification. Study-level information: The replicates split RNA from roughly 20,000 or 100,000 naive CD8 cells five ways and sequenced four.

Generation of bulk TCR libraries relied on previously described methods and listed TCR primers. Using its own MiXCR run on the PCR reads, TCRdb lists one record per CDR3 protein. The repertoire consists of about 510,000 distinct CDR3 sequences, with about 21% occurring once and the leading ten covering about 0.78%. V was clipped by 5 bases and J by 2 bases; unmatched bases: 4. Germline CDR1 and CDR2: LNHDA and SQIVND (reference sequence). CDR3 size: 14 residues. Regarding the study as a whole: In CMV-specific effectors, clones above 20 copies held over 99% of molecules; naive, under 1%.

This clonotype has ten or more counts. The antigen is unknown. The sample comprised naive CD8+ T cells from blood, with Jurkat cell RNA spiked in. Noted subset: FACS-sorted CD8+CD4-CCR7+CD45RA+ naive T cells. The clonotype was recovered from a human donor in good health. Some libraries in this study had Jurkat cell RNA spiked in. V gene TRBV19 combines with J gene TRBJ2-7; 9 bases align to TRBD1. Here the CDR3 reads CASSWGTGTYEQYF. The CDR3 DNA reads TGTGCCAGTAGTTGGGGGACAGGGACCTACGAGCAGTACTTC.